These 32 T cell receptor beta chains originate from one sample sequenced in a study of regulatory T cells in long-lasting Graves disease. Through Arm-PCR of CDR3 regions and iRepertoire HTBI primers, TCR beta libraries were built. TCRdb passed the multiplex PCR reads through MiXCR, listing each CDR3 protein once. The repertoire holds about 470,000 distinct CDR3 sequences, with around 21% as singletons. Time point defined: persistent/refractory GD, antithyroid drugs over 5 years with positive TRAb. RNA isolated from PBMCs was used to make the TCR library. The sequenced sample was peripheral blood mononuclear cells (PBMCs), obtained when the disease was refractory, from a patient treated with antithyroid drugs. The receptor set was obtained from a female donor with Graves disease.

This sequence joins TRBV29-1 and TRBJ2-4; possible D gene TRBD2, 6 bases. The CDR3 contains 12 residues. The V end lost 6 bases, the J end lost 12 bases, and 18 bases lay between the germline ends. Germline CDR1 is SQVTM and CDR2 is ANQGSEA. The DNA for the CDR3 is TGCAGCGTCGGGGGTGGGGACCCGGGTCAGTACTTC. Amino acids: CSVGGGDPGQYF.

The rearrangement joins TRBV10-3 to TRBJ2-7; D not resolved. The germline CDR1 and CDR2 sequences are ENHRY and SYGVKD. Trimming removed 5 bases at V and 3 bases at J, with 8 bases between. This CDR3 region has 12 residues. CDR3 coding DNA: TGTGCCATCAGTCGGCCCGACTACGAGCAGTACTTC. Its protein is CAISRPDYEQYF.

This clonotype turned up a few times. The chain carries TRBV14 and TRBJ1-2; no firm D call. This CDR3 has 13 amino acids. V was clipped by 5 bases and J by 2 bases, with 9 bases between them. The V gene's germline CDR1 is SGHDN and CDR2 FVKESK. The CDR3 is CASSIVLNYGYTF. The CDR3 nucleotides read TGTGCCAGCAGCATAGTCCTGAACTATGGCTACACCTTC.

This clonotype was seen repeatedly, ten times or more. The chain employs TRBV2 and TRBJ1-1, with D unclear. The V gene lost 5 bases and the J gene lost 4 bases, with 8 bases spanning the gap. This CDR3 is built from 12 residues. Germline loops: CDR1 SNHLY, CDR2 FYNNEI. The CDR3 protein is CASSRLGTEAFF. The CDR3 coding sequence is TGTGCCAGCAGTCGTCTCGGCACTGAAGCTTTCTTT.

This chain joins TRBV28 and TRBJ2-2, with D perhaps assigned TRBD1 or TRBD2 (5 bases each). The CDR3 is 16 amino acids. The germline V and J ends were trimmed by 6 bases and 0 bases, with 14 bases remaining between them. CDR1 is MDHEN and CDR2 is SYDVKM in the germline V gene. CDR3 DNA: TGTGCCAGCAGCCCTATGGGGACCACGAACACCGGGGAGCTGTTTTTT. It is translated as CASSPMGTTNTGELFF.

Ten or more counts support this clonotype. V gene TRBV5-1 combines with J gene TRBJ1-1; 9 bases are shared with TRBD1. Looked up from germline, CDR1 is SGHRS and CDR2 is YFSETQ. This CDR3 region has 15 residues. With 4 bases clipped from V and 1 base from J, the junction kept 5 bases outside the gene matches. CDR3 nucleotide sequence: TGCGCCAGCAGCGGCCCGGGACAGGGGAACACTGAAGCTTTCTTT. As protein: CASSGPGQGNTEAFF.

This clonotype was observed once. This chain links TRBV29-1 with TRBJ1-1, with D tentatively TRBD1 (5 bases). Germline loops: CDR1 SQVTM, CDR2 ANQGSEA. The CDR3 totals 12 residues. Trimming pared 5 bases from V and 6 bases from J, leaving 13 bases between. This chain's CDR3 is CSVRGEAPEAFF. The CDR3 DNA sequence: TGCAGCGTTCGAGGGGAGGCCCCTGAAGCTTTCTTT.

Comment on this clonotype: A much bigger clone sits one base away, suggesting this may be a read error. This chain links TRBV30 with TRBJ2-7, with D possibly being TRBD2 (5 bases). CDR3 length: 13 residues. Germline CDR1 GTSNPN, CDR2 SVGIG (reference sequence). This chain's CDR3 is CAWGVTTPYEQYF. The CDR3, as DNA: TGTGCCTGGGGTGTGACTACTCCCTACGAGCAGTACTTC.

The chain carries TRBV3-1 and TRBJ2-7, with 7 bases lining up with TRBD2. The CDR3 runs to 13 residues. V trimming: 4 bases; J trimming: 4 bases; junction bases outside the gene matches: 4. Germline V gives CDR1 LGHDT, CDR2 YNNKEL (reference sequence). The CDR3 region has the DNA TGTGCCAGCAGCCTCGGACTAGAGTACGAGCAGTACTTC. Protein product: CASSLGLEYEQYF.

The V gene is TRBV29-1, the J gene TRBJ1-1, with a weak D call TRBD1 (6 bases). The CDR3 spans 16 residues. Between the trimmed V and J ends, which lost 4 bases and 0 bases, there was a span of 18 bases. The V gene's germline CDR1 is SQVTM and CDR2 ANQGSEA. The CDR3 sequence: CSVGGGGARLNTEAFF. Here the CDR3 DNA reads TGCAGCGTTGGGGGGGGGGGCGCAAGGTTGAACACTGAAGCTTTCTTT.

This clonotype was picked up a small number of times. The genes are TRBV2 and TRBJ2-3; D possibly corresponds to TRBD2 (5 bases). Germline V CDR1 and CDR2: SNHLY, FYNNEI. This CDR3 region has 12 residues. The V end was cut by 5 bases, the J end by 8 bases, with 11 bases between. Here the CDR3 DNA reads TGTGCCAGCAGTCAAATACGGGGTACGCAGTATTTT. This codes for CASSQIRGTQYF.

This clonotype appeared many times. V usage is TRBV18 and J usage is TRBJ1-5; D may be TRBD1 (5 bases). Germline CDR1 and CDR2: KGHSH and LQKENI. With 8 bases removed from V and 1 base from J, the gap between germline ends came to 12 bases. CDR3 length: 14 residues. The CDR3 sequence: CASSPGLSNQPQHF. As DNA, the CDR3 is TGTGCCAGCAGTCCAGGGTTAAGCAATCAGCCCCAGCATTTT.

The CDR3 DNA sequence: TGTGCCAGCAGCTCCTTACCGGGACTAGCTTCAGATACGCAGTATTTT. Translation gives CASSSLPGLASDTQYF. This chain links TRBV7-2 with TRBJ2-3; 9 bases are shared with TRBD2. The CDR3 loop spans 16 amino acids. V shed 4 bases, J shed 4 bases, and the junction held 9 bases outside the gene matches. CDR1 is SGHTA and CDR2 is FQGNSA in the germline V gene.

This clonotype showed up just a few times. This chain joins TRBV9 and TRBJ2-3; weak D call: TRBD1 (6 bases). From germline, CDR1 is SGDLS and CDR2 YYNGEE. V lost 0 bases to trimming and J lost 0 bases, with 11 bases between them. The CDR3 is 16 amino acids. CDR3 bases: TGTGCCAGCAGCGTAGGAGGGGGAGTTAGCACAGATACGCAGTATTTT. It codes for CASSVGGGVSTDTQYF.

This chain links TRBV7-9 with TRBJ1-2, with D maybe TRBD1 (6 bases). Deletions cut 3 bases from V and 3 bases from J, with 11 bases between. In germline, CDR1 is SEHNR, CDR2 FQNEAQ (reference sequence). This CDR3 is 14 amino acids long. For the CDR3, the DNA is TGTGCCAGCAGCTTTCGGGGGCGGGACTATGGCTACACCTTC. This gives the protein CASSFRGRDYGYTF.

This clonotype was recorded at least ten times. V and J are TRBV28 and TRBJ1-1; no clear D gene. The ends were cut back, 2 bases at V and 0 bases at J, with 13 bases in the middle. CDR3 length: 16 amino acids. Germline CDR1 MDHEN, CDR2 SYDVKM. In DNA form, the CDR3 reads TGTGCCAGCAGTTTAAATGACCGGGTATTGAACACTGAAGCTTTCTTT. Translated, it gives CASSLNDRVLNTEAFF.

This clonotype was seen only a few times. This chain uses TRBV29-1 with TRBJ2-7; no firm D call. The CDR3 is 13 amino acids. Germline V gene data show CDR1 as SQVTM and CDR2 as ANQGSEA. Trimming pared 3 bases from V and 0 bases from J, leaving 9 bases between. In DNA, the CDR3 is TGCAGCGTTGATATCACAGACTCCTACGAGCAGTACTTC. Protein product: CSVDITDSYEQYF.

This chain links TRBV12-3 or TRBV12-4 with TRBJ2-1; D might be TRBD2 (5 bases). This CDR3 has 20 residues. V was shortened by 3 bases and J by 5 bases, with 29 bases between the two germline ends. The CDR3 DNA is TGTGCCAGCAGTTTTGTAACTAGTCCCCCCCCCCACCACCACAACAATGAGCAGTTCTTC. It translates to CASSFVTSPPPHHHNNEQFF.

This clonotype was observed at least ten times. The chain couples TRBV2 to TRBJ1-1; maybe TRBD1 (6 bases). V was trimmed by 3 bases and J by 4 bases, leaving 12 bases between them. Germline lookup yields CDR1 SNHLY and CDR2 FYNNEI. There are 14 residues in the CDR3. CDR3 in amino acids: CASSENRVGTEAFF. The CDR3 region has the DNA TGTGCCAGCAGTGAGAACAGGGTGGGCACTGAAGCTTTCTTT.

This sequence joins TRBV6-2 or TRBV6-3 and TRBJ1-2; the match to TRBD1 covers 8 bases. CDR3 length equals 13 residues. Germline V gene data show CDR1 as MNHEY and CDR2 as SVGEGT. The trim removed 2 bases at V and 8 bases at J, leaving 4 bases unmatched. The DNA of the CDR3 is TGTGCCAGCAGTTACAGGACAGGGTTGGGCTACACCTTC. Encoded protein: CASSYRTGLGYTF.

The chain employs TRBV11-2 and TRBJ2-5; 8 bases align to TRBD2. CDR1 is SGHAT and CDR2 is FQNNGV in the germline V gene. The V and J ends lost 5 bases and 6 bases, in that order; junction bases with no gene match: 5. The CDR3 is made up of 13 amino acids. CDR3 DNA sequence: TGTGCCAGCAGCGCCCCGGGGGGGCAGACCCAGTACTTC. Residues: CASSAPGGQTQYF.

The rearrangement links TRBV10-3 to TRBJ2-4, with a tentative D call TRBD2 (5 bases). The CDR3 is 18 residues long. Looked up from germline, CDR1 is ENHRY and CDR2 is SYGVKD. Trimming removed 0 bases from V and 0 bases from J, with 15 bases in between. The CDR3 nucleotides read TGTGCCATCAGTGAGTCCAACCGGGATAACCTAGCCAAAAACATTCAGTACTTC. Translating it yields CAISESNRDNLAKNIQYF.

This clonotype was observed many times. The chain employs TRBV6-1 and TRBJ2-5; TRBD2 agrees at 7 bases. V trimming: 10 bases; J trimming: 4 bases; junction bases outside the gene matches: 6. CDR3 length: 12 residues. The germline CDR1 and CDR2 sequences are MNHNS and SASEGT. The chain's CDR3 is CATTPGGETQYF. DNA for the CDR3: TGTGCCACAACCCCGGGAGGAGAGACCCAGTACTTC.

This clonotype showed up many times. This chain joins TRBV6-1 and TRBJ1-5; D not resolved. V lost 7 bases to trimming and J lost 7 bases, with 14 bases between them. CDR3 length: 13 residues. CDR1 and CDR2 from the germline V gene are MNHNS and SASEGT. CDR3 sequence: CASMVTSRQPQHF. The CDR3 coding sequence is TGTGCCAGCATGGTAACCTCCAGGCAGCCCCAGCATTTT.

V usage is TRBV10-3 and J usage is TRBJ2-7; possibly TRBD1 for D (5 bases). Trimming removed 6 bases at V and 2 bases at J, with 8 bases between. This CDR3 region has 12 residues. CDR1 is ENHRY and CDR2 is SYGVKD in the germline V gene. The CDR3 nucleotides are TGTGCCATCAGCGACAGACCCTACGAGCAGTACTTC. Encoded protein: CAISDRPYEQYF.

The CDR3 loop is CASSLSQARGNTIYF. Here the CDR3 DNA reads TGTGCCAGCAGCTTGTCACAGGCTCGCGGAAACACCATATATTTT. This chain joins TRBV5-4 and TRBJ1-3; the D gene is possibly TRBD1 (5 bases). V was shortened by 1 base and J by 4 bases, with 12 bases between the two germline ends. Per germline, CDR1 SGHNT and CDR2 YYREEE (reference sequence). The CDR3 has 15 residues.

V and J are TRBV19 and TRBJ1-5, with TRBD1 matching over 8 bases. This CDR3 is built from 16 residues. The germline V gene has CDR1 LNHDA and CDR2 SQIVND (reference sequence). Trimming took 2 bases from V and 2 from J; bases not matched to a gene: 5. CDR3 nucleotide sequence: TGTGCCAGTAGTATAACAGGACAGGGTGGCAATCAGCCCCAGCATTTT. Translated, it gives CASSITGQGGNQPQHF.

This clonotype was observed many times. The V call is TRBV15, the J call TRBJ2-5; no clear D gene. Germline CDR1 is LNHNV and CDR2 is YYDKDF (reference sequence). The CDR3 contains 16 residues. With 1 base removed from V and 4 bases from J, the gap between germline ends came to 16 bases. CDR3: CATSRGPPIRAETQYF. The CDR3 DNA follows: TGTGCCACCAGCAGAGGACCCCCGATCCGGGCAGAGACCCAGTACTTC.

In this sample, this clonotype turned up many times. The chain employs TRBV29-1 and TRBJ2-7, with D perhaps TRBD2 (6 bases). V lost 0 bases and J 3 bases, leaving 9 bases between the germline ends. From germline, CDR1 is SQVTM and CDR2 ANQGSEA. The CDR3 covers 13 residues. The CDR3 loop is CSVEDLGGYEQYF. CDR3 DNA: TGCAGCGTTGAAGACCTGGGGGGCTACGAGCAGTACTTC.

This clonotype was observed many times. This chain connects TRBV5-1 to TRBJ2-5; 7 bases agree with TRBD2. Germline V gene data show CDR1 as SGHRS and CDR2 as YFSETQ. Germline trimming cut 7 bases from V and 5 bases from J; bases unmatched to any gene: 11. This CDR3 is built from 14 residues. CDR3: CASPREGLGETQYF. The CDR3 bases are TGCGCCAGCCCCAGGGAGGGTCTGGGCGAGACCCAGTACTTC.

Many counts were recorded for this clonotype. V is TRBV27 and J is TRBJ1-2; D might be TRBD1 (6 bases). The germline V gene encodes CDR1 MNHEY and CDR2 SMNVEV (reference sequence). Trimming cost V 6 bases and J 6 bases, with 20 bases left between them. The CDR3 is made up of 15 amino acids. CDR3 in DNA: TGTGCCAGCAGAAGTTTAGGGAACAGGGAGAATGGCTACACCTTC. This translates into CASRSLGNRENGYTF.

Remarks on this clonotype: A much larger clone lies a single base off, so this may be a read error. The chain employs TRBV3-1 and TRBJ2-5; D could derive from TRBD1 or TRBD2 (5 bases each). Germline V CDR1 and CDR2: LGHDT, YNNKEL (reference sequence). CDR3 length: 13 residues. CDR3 sequence (DNA): TGTGCCGGCAGCCAAGGGACGGCCCAGACCCAGTACTTC. Protein: CAGSQGTAQTQYF.